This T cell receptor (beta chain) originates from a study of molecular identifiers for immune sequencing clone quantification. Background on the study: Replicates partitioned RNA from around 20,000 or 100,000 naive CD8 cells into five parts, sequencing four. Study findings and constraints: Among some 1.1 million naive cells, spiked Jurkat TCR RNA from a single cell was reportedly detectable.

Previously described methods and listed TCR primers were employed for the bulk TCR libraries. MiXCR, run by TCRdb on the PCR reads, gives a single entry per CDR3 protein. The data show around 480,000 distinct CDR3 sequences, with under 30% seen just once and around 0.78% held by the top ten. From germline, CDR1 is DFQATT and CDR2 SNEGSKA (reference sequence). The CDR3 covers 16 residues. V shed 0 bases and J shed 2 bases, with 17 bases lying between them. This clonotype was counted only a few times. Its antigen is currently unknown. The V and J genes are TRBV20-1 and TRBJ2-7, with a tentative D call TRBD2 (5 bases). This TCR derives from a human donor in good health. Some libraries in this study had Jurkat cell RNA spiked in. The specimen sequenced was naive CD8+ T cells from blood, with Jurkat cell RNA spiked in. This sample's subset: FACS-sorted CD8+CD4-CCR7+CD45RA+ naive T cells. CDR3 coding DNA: TGCAGTGCTAGAGATAACTCGCGGGTTGGGACCTACGAGCAGTACTTC. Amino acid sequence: CSARDNSRVGTYEQYF.